The 21 T cell receptor beta chains below were found in one sample sequenced in a study of graft-versus-host responses after intestinal transplantation. Their target antigens are unknown. The table came from immunoSEQ multiplex PCR; TCRdb's copy has only in-frame clones and leaves some out. The sample gives approximately 90,000 clones, about 88% of which show up once; approximately 0.3% is in the top ten. The specimen comprised unstimulated CD4+ T cells sorted from spleen or lymph node cells, sampled before transplant. Receptors originate from a human donor who was the organ donor for an intestinal transplant.

This clone was seen only once. The J gene is TRBJ1-1, the V gene TRBV7-3; weak D call: TRBD1 (6 bases). V dropped 7 bases and J dropped 8 bases, with 23 bases sitting between them. Germline V gene lookup returns CDR1 SGHTA and CDR2 FQGTGA. The CDR3 is 15 residues long. The CDR3 DNA sequence: TGTGCCAGCACTCTTCAAAATACGACAGGAACCGAAGCTTTCTTT. Translated: CASTLQNTTGTEAFF.

This chain uses TRBV19 with TRBJ1-4; 11 bases agree with TRBD1. The CDR3 covers 16 residues. The V segment lost 7 bases and the J segment 5 bases; nucleotides outside the gene matches: 9. Germline V gene data show CDR1 as LNHDA and CDR2 as SQIVND (reference sequence). In DNA form, the CDR3 reads TGTGCCAGTACGGACAGGGGGCTCAGAAGAAATGAAAAACTGTTTTTT. It specifies CASTDRGLRRNEKLFF.

The chain uses TRBV5-1 and TRBJ2-2; D is unclear. The germline V and J ends were trimmed by 1 base and 5 bases, with 18 bases remaining between them. The CDR3 loop spans 17 amino acids. Germline-derived CDR1 and CDR2 are SGHRS and YFSETQ. CDR3 DNA: TGCGCCAGCAGCTTGTCAGAATTCATTACAAGAACCGGGGAGCTGTTTTTT. Its protein product is CASSLSEFITRTGELFF.

The rearrangement links TRBV6-4 to TRBJ2-7, with 13 bases identical to TRBD2. This CDR3 comprises 17 residues. Trimming at V came to 7 bases and at J to 5 bases, leaving 14 bases not matched to a gene. CDR1 is MRHNA, CDR2 SNTAGT, per germline. CDR3: CASTDPTSGRAFHEQYF. The CDR3 DNA is TGTGCCAGCACCGACCCAACTAGCGGGAGGGCCTTCCACGAGCAGTACTTC.

V usage is TRBV4-3 and J usage is TRBJ2-4; D is undetermined. CDR3 size: 16 residues. CDR1 is LGHNA, CDR2 YSLEER, per germline. V lost 3 bases and J lost 0, with 12 bases in between. CDR3 residues: CASSHFGDLAKNIQYF. CDR3 nucleotide sequence: TGCGCCAGCAGCCATTTTGGAGACCTAGCCAAAAACATTCAGTACTTC.

The chain uses TRBV6-6 and TRBJ1-3; 9 bases fit TRBD1. CDR3 length: 15 residues. V trimming: 5 bases; J trimming: 7 bases; junction bases outside the gene matches: 9. Germline V gene lookup returns CDR1 MNHNY and CDR2 SVGAGI (reference sequence). The chain's CDR3 is CASSGPGQGGNTIYF. CDR3 in DNA: TGTGCCAGCAGTGGTCCGGGACAGGGTGGGAACACCATATATTTT.

The chain combines TRBV5-8 with TRBJ2-6; weak D call: TRBD2 (5 bases). Germline loops: CDR1 SGHTS, CDR2 YDEGEE. Trimming cost V 3 bases and J 3 bases, with 10 bases left between them. The CDR3 sequence is 15 residues long. The CDR3 DNA is TGTGCCAGCAGCTGGGCGGGTGGTGGGGCCAACGTCCTGACTTTC. It translates to CASSWAGGGANVLTF.

This clone was counted a single time. The chain has TRBV11-1 and TRBJ2-1; 10 bases fit TRBD2. The CDR3 extends over 16 amino acids. V was pared by 5 bases and J by 3 bases, with 7 bases of the junction left unmatched. Germline assignment: CDR1 SGHAT and CDR2 FQDESV (reference sequence). The CDR3 DNA sequence: TGTGCCAGCAGCCCGTCGAGACTAGCGGGCTACAATGAGCAGTTCTTC. Protein sequence: CASSPSRLAGYNEQFF.

This rearrangement joins TRBV5-1 to TRBJ1-2; D might be TRBD1 (6 bases). V was pared by 4 bases and J by 0 bases, with 13 bases between. This CDR3 region has 15 residues. From germline, CDR1 is SGHRS and CDR2 YFSETQ. The CDR3 nucleotides are TGCGCCAGCAGCCCATCAGGGGCCACTAACTATGGCTACACCTTC. It specifies CASSPSGATNYGYTF.

This chain joins TRBV19 and TRBJ2-3; D gene uncertain. In germline, CDR1 is LNHDA, CDR2 SQIVND (reference sequence). This CDR3 comprises 14 residues. V gave up 0 bases and J gave up 9 bases, with 13 bases separating them. The CDR3 DNA reads as TGTGCCAGTAGTATAGATCCGCAGTATGCCACGCAGTATTTT. This codes for CASSIDPQYATQYF. The full variable domain, in which reference TRBV19 and TRBJ2-3 provide the parts outside the CDR3, is DGGITQSPKYLFRKEGQNVTLSCEQNLNHDAMYWYRQDPGQGLRLIYYSQIVNDFQKGDIAEGYSVSREKKESFPLTVTSAQKNPTAFYLCASSIDPQYATQYFGPGTRLTVL.

The V call is TRBV29-1, the J call TRBJ2-1; D is possibly TRBD2 (5 bases). The CDR3 contains 11 residues. Trimming shortened V by 7 bases and J by 6 bases, and 10 bases separated the two germline ends. CDR1 is SQVTM and CDR2 is ANQGSEA in the germline V gene. DNA of the CDR3: TGCAGCGCCAGGAGGACCAATGAGCAGTTCTTC. This encodes CSARRTNEQFF.

This clone was seen only once. The rearrangement joins TRBV7-2 to TRBJ2-1; D is perhaps TRBD2 (5 bases). In germline, CDR1 is SGHTA, CDR2 FQGNSA. The CDR3 is made up of 17 amino acids. Between the trimmed V and J ends, which lost 0 bases and 4 bases, there was a span of 16 bases. CDR3 coding DNA: TGTGCCAGCAGCTTAGCGAGCGGAAGGTGGGCTTACAATGAGCAGTTCTTC. Translation gives CASSLASGRWAYNEQFF.

The rearrangement uses TRBV7-9 and TRBJ2-1; 8 bases fit TRBD1. CDR3 length equals 15 residues. CDR1 SEHNR and CDR2 FQNEAQ come from the germline V gene (reference sequence). V trimming: 5 bases; J trimming: 7 bases; junction bases outside the gene matches: 10. The CDR3 loop reads CASSRTGRRENEQFF. CDR3 bases: TGTGCCAGCAGCCGGACAGGGAGAAGAGAGAATGAGCAGTTCTTC.

The chain combines TRBV11-3 with TRBJ2-1, with 9 positions matching TRBD2. Germline CDR1 reads SGHNT; CDR2 reads YENEEA. V gave up 0 bases and J gave up 6 bases; unmatched junction bases: 9. The CDR3 totals 17 residues. In DNA, the CDR3 is TGTGCCAGCAGCTTAGATCCCGGAGCGGGGGGTTCCAATGAGCAGTTCTTC. This sequence encodes CASSLDPGAGGSNEQFF.

As regards this clone: Relative to the germline gene, one junction end is altered; a read error may explain this. The rearrangement links TRBV29-1 to TRBJ2-5; 10 bases align to TRBD1. Germline V gene sequence: CDR1 SQVTM, CDR2 ANQGSEA. This CDR3 comprises 14 residues. The CDR3 DNA sequence: TGCAGCGTGGAAGGACAGGGGGGCTTCGAGACCCAGTACTTC. Translated, it gives CSVEGQGGFETQYF.

The chain uses TRBV18 and TRBJ2-3; 16 bases fit TRBD2. CDR1 and CDR2 (germline): KGHSH, LQKENI. The J segment lost 0 bases and the V segment lost 0 bases, leaving 3 bases of the junction unmatched. The CDR3 loop spans 19 amino acids. The CDR3 nucleotides read TGTGCCAGCTCACCACCGGGACTAGCGGGGGGGCCTAGCACAGATACGCAGTATTTT. Protein product: CASSPPGLAGGPSTDTQYF.

As DNA, the CDR3 is TGCGCCAGCAGCCAAGATACAAGGGGGCGCGTCGATCAGCCCCAGCATTTT. It codes for CASSQDTRGRVDQPQHF. The rearrangement uses TRBV4-1 and TRBJ1-5; 7 bases map to TRBD1. CDR1 and CDR2 from the germline V gene are MGHRA and YSYEKL. The CDR3 runs 17 residues. The V segment lost 0 bases and the J segment 5 bases; nucleotides outside the gene matches: 10.

This clone was picked up one time. The chain employs TRBV4-1 and TRBJ1-4, with TRBD1 as a possible D gene (6 bases). There are 17 residues in the CDR3. Germline V gene data show CDR1 as MGHRA and CDR2 as YSYEKL. Deletions cut 1 base from V and 8 bases from J, with 20 bases between. This CDR3 reads CASSQVFGAQGREKLFF. CDR3 bases: TGCGCCAGCAGCCAAGTCTTCGGAGCACAGGGCCGAGAAAAACTGTTTTTT.

The chain carries TRBV28 and TRBJ2-7; TRBD1 is a possible D gene (6 bases). CDR3 size: 12 residues. Germline V CDR1 and CDR2: MDHEN, SYDVKM. V lost 6 bases and J lost 7, with 13 bases in between. CDR3 DNA sequence: TGTGCCAGCAGGAACAGGGTTAAGGAGCAGTACTTC. Its translation is CASRNRVKEQYF.

The chain employs TRBV7-2 and TRBJ2-3, with 7 bases fitting TRBD2. Germline CDR1 SGHTA, CDR2 FQGNSA. This CDR3 is 14 amino acids long. With V trimmed by 5 bases and J by 2 bases, 4 bases remained unmatched. The CDR3, as DNA: TGTGCCAGCAGCCAAACTAGCGACACAGATACGCAGTATTTT. This encodes CASSQTSDTDTQYF.

The chain employs TRBV27 and TRBJ2-1; 13 bases agree with TRBD2. After removal of 7 bases from V and 8 bases from J, the junction contained 5 bases not matched to a gene. Germline CDR1 is MNHEY and CDR2 is SMNVEV (reference sequence). This CDR3 has 14 amino acids. The CDR3 sequence is CASKGTSGIHEQFF. The CDR3 DNA reads as TGTGCCAGCAAGGGGACTAGCGGGATCCATGAGCAGTTCTTC.